This is a list of T cell receptor beta chains from one sample in a study of regulatory T cells in long-lasting Graves disease. TCRdb itself ran the multiplex PCR reads through MiXCR, one entry per CDR3 protein. The data contain 440,000 or so distinct CDR3 sequences, about a sixth of them singletons. These same records also appear under a second study, on T cells in Graves' hyperthyroidism and ophthalmopathy.

The sample in question was peripheral blood mononuclear cells (PBMCs), obtained at new diagnosis, from a patient treated with antithyroid drugs. The receptors come from a young woman with Graves disease. Both conserved end residues are part of each CDR3. The order of the fields is J gene, V gene, clone size, D gene, CDR3 DNA, CDR3 protein. The D gene is left open where the match is weak. Only part of the rows carry a size: once, few, many, or a class if the clone is expanded.

TRBJ1-1 | TRBV19 | . | . | TGTGCCAGTAGTATAGATTTAGGGCGGGCTGAAGCTTTCTTT | CASSIDLGRAEAFF
TRBJ1-1 | TRBV29-1 | many | . | TGCAGCGTTGAAGAGGGGAGGAACACTGAAGCTTTCTTT | CSVEEGRNTEAFF
TRBJ2-7 | TRBV27 | many | TRBD1 | TGTGCCAGCAGACGAAGGACAGGGGGCACTGGGTCCCTAAACTACGAGCAGTACTTC | CASRRRTGGTGSLNYEQYF
TRBJ2-1 | TRBV27 | . | TRBD2 | TGTGCCAGCAGTCCCGGCCTCACTAGCGGGCCCTACAATGAGCAGTTCTTC | CASSPGLTSGPYNEQFF
TRBJ1-1 | TRBV29-1 | . | . | TGCAGCGTTGGGGAAGACGGAGCTTTCTTT | CSVGEDGAFF
TRBJ2-3 | TRBV6-2/TRBV6-3 | few | TRBD2 | TGTGCCAGCAGTGAGTACCGGGAGGCTGGATCAGATACGCAGTGTTTT | CASSEYREAGSDTQCF
TRBJ2-2 | TRBV4-3 | few | . | TGCGCCAGCAGCCAAGAACCGGGTGCAAACACCGGGGAGCTGTTTTTT | CASSQEPGANTGELFF
TRBJ1-1 | TRBV7-9 | few | . | TGTGCCAGCAGAAGTAGTCCCCCTGCACAGGGCACTGAAGCTTTCTTT | CASRSSPPAQGTEAFF
TRBJ2-3 | TRBV27 | few | TRBD1 | TGTGCCAGCGGGACGGGACAGGGCAAAGATACGCAGTATTTT | CASGTGQGKDTQYF
TRBJ2-1 | TRBV11-1 | many | . | TGTGCCAGCAGCTCACCCCTAGTCAGGGTCGCCTACAATGAGCAGTTCTTC | CASSSPLVRVAYNEQFF
TRBJ2-6 | TRBV6-1 | few | TRBD2 | TGTGCCAGCTCGCTCCTGGGGGGGGGGGCCAACGTCCTGACTTTC | CASSLLGGGANVLTF
TRBJ2-4 | TRBV18 | many | . | TGTGCCAGCTCACCAGGGGCACTAGCCAAAAACATTCAGTACTTC | CASSPGALAKNIQYF
TRBJ2-2 | TRBV20-1 | . | . | TGCAGTCCTTATAGGGTTGCGGGGGAGCTGTTTTTT | CSPYRVAGELFF
TRBJ2-7 | TRBV20-1 | many | TRBD2 | TGCAGTGCCTTAATTAGCGGGAGGGTGTACGAGCAGTACTTC | CSALISGRVYEQYF
TRBJ2-7 | TRBV11-2 | many | . | TGTGCCAGCAGCTTAGTAGGGGGAAGTCCGGTCGACGAGCAGTACTTC | CASSLVGGSPVDEQYF
TRBJ2-1 | TRBV6-1 | many | TRBD2 | TGTGCCAGCAGCCACACTAGCGGACCCTACAATGAGCAGTTCTTC | CASSHTSGPYNEQFF
TRBJ2-3 | TRBV11-3 | many | TRBD2 | TGTGCCAGCAGCTTGGGCGCGGGAGTGACAGATACGCAGTATTTT | CASSLGAGVTDTQYF